This T cell receptor (beta chain) was obtained from a study of T cells in Graves' hyperthyroidism and ophthalmopathy. It was RNA transcripts that yielded the amplified TCR beta CDR3 regions. An initial round of RT-PCR targeting the TCR CDR3 relied on the HTBI primer set. TCRdb independently ran MiXCR on the multiplex PCR reads; one entry per CDR3 protein. Of hundreds of thousands of distinct CDR3 sequences listed, about a sixth are singletons. CDR1 and CDR2 from the germline V gene are MNHNS and SASEGT. This CDR3 spans 15 amino acids. The V end was cut by 3 bases, the J end by 6 bases, with 15 bases between. This clonotype was seen many times.

The specimen was blood. This TCR was recovered from a woman under 30 with Graves' hyperthyroidism. The chain is built from TRBV6-1 and TRBJ1-5; possible D gene TRBD1, 5 bases. CDR3 coding DNA: TGTGCCAGCAGTGATAAGACATGGGGGGGTCAGCCCCAGCATTTT. Protein sequence: CASSDKTWGGQPQHF.